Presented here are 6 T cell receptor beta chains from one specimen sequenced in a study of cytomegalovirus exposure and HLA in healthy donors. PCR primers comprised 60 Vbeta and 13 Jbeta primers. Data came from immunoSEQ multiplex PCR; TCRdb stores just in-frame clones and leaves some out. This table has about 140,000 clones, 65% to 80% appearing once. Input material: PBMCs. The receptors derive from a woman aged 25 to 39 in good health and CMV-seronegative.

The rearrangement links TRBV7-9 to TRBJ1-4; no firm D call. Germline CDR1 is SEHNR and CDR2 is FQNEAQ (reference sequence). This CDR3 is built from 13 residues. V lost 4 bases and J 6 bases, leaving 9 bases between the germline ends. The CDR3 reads CASSSVPDEKLFF. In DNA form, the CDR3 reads TGTGCCAGCAGCTCGGTACCCGATGAAAAACTGTTTTTT.

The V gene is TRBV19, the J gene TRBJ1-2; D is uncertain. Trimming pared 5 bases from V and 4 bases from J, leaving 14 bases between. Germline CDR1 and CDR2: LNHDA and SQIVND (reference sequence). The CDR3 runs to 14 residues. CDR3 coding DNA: TGTGCCAGTAGTCCGGGTTTATTTACCTATGGCTACACCTTC. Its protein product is CASSPGLFTYGYTF.

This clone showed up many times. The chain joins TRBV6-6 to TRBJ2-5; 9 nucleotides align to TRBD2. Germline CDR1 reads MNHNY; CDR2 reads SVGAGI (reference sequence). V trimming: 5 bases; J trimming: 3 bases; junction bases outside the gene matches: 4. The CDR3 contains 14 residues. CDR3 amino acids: CASSKGLAEETQYF. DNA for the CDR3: TGTGCCAGCAGTAAGGGACTAGCAGAAGAGACCCAGTACTTC.

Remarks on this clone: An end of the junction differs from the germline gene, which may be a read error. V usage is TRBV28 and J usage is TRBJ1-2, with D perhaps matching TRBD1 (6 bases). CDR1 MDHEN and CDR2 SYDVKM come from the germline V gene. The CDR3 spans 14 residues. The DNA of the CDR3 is TGTGCCGGCAGTTTCCAGGGACAAACCTATGGCTACACCTTC. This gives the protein CAGSFQGQTYGYTF.

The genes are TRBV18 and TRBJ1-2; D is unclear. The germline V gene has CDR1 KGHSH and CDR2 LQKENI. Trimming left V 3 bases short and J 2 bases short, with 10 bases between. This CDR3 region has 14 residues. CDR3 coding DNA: TGTGCCAGCTCACCGGCTGACGGGAACTATGGCTACACCTTC. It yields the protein CASSPADGNYGYTF. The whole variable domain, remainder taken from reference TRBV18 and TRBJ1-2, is NAGVMQNPRHLVRRRGQEARLRCSPMKGHSHVYWYRQLPEEGLKFMVYLQKENIIDESGMPKERFSAEFPKEGPSILRIQQVVRGDSAAYFCASSPADGNYGYTFGSGTRLTVV.

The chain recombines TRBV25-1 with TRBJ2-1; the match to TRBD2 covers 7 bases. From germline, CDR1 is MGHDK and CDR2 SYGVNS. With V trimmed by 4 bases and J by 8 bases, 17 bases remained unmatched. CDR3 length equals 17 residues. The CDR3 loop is CASSGGEYWTRSDEQFF. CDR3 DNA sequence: TGTGCCAGCAGTGGCGGAGAGTATTGGACTAGATCCGATGAGCAGTTCTTC.